A single sample is the source of the 10 T cell receptor beta chains below, sequenced in a study of cytomegalovirus exposure and HLA in healthy donors (dated by TCRdb to the late 2010s). Library creation used the immunoSEQ multiplex PCR assay. The multiplex PCR relied on a mix of 60 forward primers for TCR Vbeta segments and 13 reverse primers for TCR Jbeta segments. TCRdb took over this immuneACCESS table, retaining in-frame rearrangements with V and J assigned. Such tables are incomplete; in checked studies, under half of the missing clones stem from an unresolved V gene, and the remainder is unexplained. The sample table shows around 200,000 clones, and roughly four fifths are seen once. Of the sample, more than 1.5% is held by the ten largest clones. The sample was PBMCs. All receptors come from a man aged 45-65 years in good health and CMV-seronegative.

This clone appeared a few times. The chain is built from TRBV7-9 and TRBJ1-2, with no clear D. Germline V gives CDR1 SEHNR, CDR2 FQNEAQ (reference sequence). Trimming shortened V by 3 bases and J by 4 bases, and 9 bases separated the two germline ends. The CDR3 spans 13 residues. The CDR3 spells CASSLVGPYGYTF. CDR3 nucleotide sequence: TGTGCCAGCAGCTTGGTGGGCCCCTATGGCTACACCTTC. Using reference TRBV7-9 and TRBJ1-2 for the parts outside the CDR3, the full variable domain is DTGVSQNPRHKITKRGQNVTFRCDPISEHNRLYWYRQTLGQGPEFLTYFQNEAQLEKSRLLSDRFSAERPKGSFSTLEIQRTEQGDSAMYLCASSLVGPYGYTFGSGTRLTVV.

The J gene is TRBJ2-1, the V gene TRBV4-1; D is undetermined. V shed 0 bases and J shed 0 bases, with 6 bases lying between them. Germline V gene data show CDR1 as MGHRA and CDR2 as YSYEKL. This CDR3 region has 15 residues. This CDR3 is CASSQDRSSYNEQFF. The DNA of the CDR3 is TGCGCCAGCAGCCAAGATCGGAGCTCCTACAATGAGCAGTTCTTC.

This CDR3 is CASSPGTGGTDTQYF. In nucleotides, the CDR3 is TGCGCCAGCAGCCCCGGGACAGGCGGCACAGATACGCAGTATTTT. The genes are TRBV5-1 and TRBJ2-3; TRBD1 agrees at 8 bases. V shed 4 bases, J shed 1 base, and the junction held 5 bases outside the gene matches. From germline, CDR1 is SGHRS and CDR2 YFSETQ. The CDR3 consists of 15 residues.

The gene calls are TRBV6-5 and TRBJ2-2; D call uncertain. V was cut by 6 bases and J by 0 bases, with 8 bases left in between. Germline loops: CDR1 MNHEY, CDR2 SVGAGI. This CDR3 spans 14 amino acids. As DNA, the CDR3 is TGTGCCAGCAGGTCAGGCGCGAACACCGGGGAGCTGTTTTTT. It translates to CASRSGANTGELFF.

V usage is TRBV7-8 and J usage is TRBJ2-3; the D gene is possibly TRBD1 (5 bases). This CDR3 comprises 14 residues. V lost 8 bases and J 0 bases, leaving 12 bases between the germline ends. Germline-derived CDR1 and CDR2 are SGHVS and FQNEAQ. The CDR3, as DNA: TGTGCCAGCGGCCGGACAACTAGCACAGATACGCAGTATTTT. Protein product: CASGRTTSTDTQYF.

The V call is TRBV2, the J call TRBJ1-5; D might be TRBD1 (5 bases). Germline lookup yields CDR1 SNHLY and CDR2 FYNNEI. V was cut by 8 bases and J by 6 bases, with 17 bases left in between. There are 14 residues in the CDR3. The DNA for the CDR3 is TGTGCCAGCTCTGACGCCCGGGGGGTTCAGCCCCAGCATTTT. This encodes CASSDARGVQPQHF.

This clone came up a few times. The chain couples TRBV4-1 to TRBJ1-3, with a weak D call TRBD1 (6 bases). The CDR3 spans 15 residues. The V gene's germline CDR1 is MGHRA and CDR2 YSYEKL. V was shortened by 3 bases and J by 2 bases, with 11 bases between the two germline ends. The CDR3 nucleotides are TGCGCCAGCAGCCAGGGGGGGGCGACTGGAAACACCATATATTTT. It is translated as CASSQGGATGNTIYF.

This chain uses TRBV9 with TRBJ2-2; 8 bases agree with TRBD2. There are 17 residues in the CDR3. V shed 3 bases and J 5 bases; nucleotides not matched to a gene: 12. Germline assignment: CDR1 SGDLS and CDR2 YYNGEE. The CDR3 loop reads CASSASPGGFRTGELFF. CDR3 coding DNA: TGTGCCAGCAGCGCATCCCCGGGGGGGTTTAGGACCGGGGAGCTGTTTTTT.

On this clone: Germline is not matched at one junction end, which may reflect a read error. The rearrangement links TRBV18 to TRBJ1-6; 9 nucleotides agree with TRBD1. This CDR3 contains 16 residues. Looked up from germline, CDR1 is KGHSH and CDR2 is LQKENI. Here the CDR3 reads CTSSPRERTGDSPLHF. The CDR3 DNA sequence: TGTACCAGCTCGCCCAGGGAAAGGACAGGGGATTCACCCCTCCACTTT.

The rearrangement uses TRBV5-1 and TRBJ2-3, with 7 nucleotides matching TRBD1. Germline V gives CDR1 SGHRS, CDR2 YFSETQ. The junction had 5 bases not matched to a gene; V was cut back by 5 bases and J by 2 bases. The CDR3 spans 14 residues. The chain's CDR3 is CASSWDRDTDTQYF. The CDR3, as DNA: TGCGCCAGCAGTTGGGACAGAGACACAGATACGCAGTATTTT. The variable domain in full, with the rest retrieved from reference TRBV5-1 and TRBJ2-3, is KAGVTQTPRYLIKTRGQQVTLSCSPISGHRSVSWYQQTPGQGLQFLFEYFSETQRNKGNFPGRFSGRQFSNSRSEMNVSTLELGDSALYLCASSWDRDTDTQYFGPGTRLTVL.